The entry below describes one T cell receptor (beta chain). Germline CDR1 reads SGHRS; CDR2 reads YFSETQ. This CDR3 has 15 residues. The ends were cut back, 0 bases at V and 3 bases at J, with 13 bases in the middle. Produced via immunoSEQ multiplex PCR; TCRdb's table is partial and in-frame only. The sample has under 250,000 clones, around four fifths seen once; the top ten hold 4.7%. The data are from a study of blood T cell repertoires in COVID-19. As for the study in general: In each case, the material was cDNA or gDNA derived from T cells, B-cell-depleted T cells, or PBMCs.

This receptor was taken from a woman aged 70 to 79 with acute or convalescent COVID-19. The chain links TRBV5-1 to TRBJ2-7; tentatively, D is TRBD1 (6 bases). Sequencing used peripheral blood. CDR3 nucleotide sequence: TGCGCCAGCAGCTTGGGGCGGACAGTAGGCTACGAGCAGTACTTC. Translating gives CASSLGRTVGYEQYF.